The 20 T cell receptor beta chains given below trace back to one sample, sequenced in a study of blood T cell repertoires in COVID-19. The repertoire was sequenced with immunoSEQ multiplex PCR; TCRdb's copy has only in-frame clones and lacks some. The repertoire holds roughly 250,000 clones, around 89% seen once, with approximately 9% in the top ten. Sequenced material: PBMCs or T cells enriched from blood (not recorded which). These receptors came from a man aged 40-49 years who had recovered from COVID-19.

V is TRBV19 and J is TRBJ1-4; 9 bases line up with TRBD1. Germline-derived CDR1 and CDR2 are LNHDA and SQIVND (reference sequence). The CDR3 covers 14 residues. The ends lost 5 bases at V and 7 bases at J; junction bases unmatched: 5. CDR3 sequence reads: CASSSQGAVEKLFF. In DNA form, the CDR3 reads TGTGCCAGTAGTTCACAGGGGGCTGTTGAAAAACTGTTTTTT.

The CDR3: CASSGGGVRETQYF. CDR3 bases: TGTGCCAGCAGCGGGGGGGGTGTGAGAGAGACCCAGTACTTC. V usage is TRBV5-4 and J usage is TRBJ2-5, with 7 bases lining up with TRBD2. Trimming cost V 4 bases and J 4 bases; bases outside gene matches: 7. The CDR3 has 14 amino acids. In germline, CDR1 is SGHNT, CDR2 YYREEE (reference sequence).

V usage is TRBV27 and J usage is TRBJ2-7; 7 nucleotides agree with TRBD2. V gave up 2 bases and J gave up 1 base; unmatched junction bases: 2. The CDR3 has 14 amino acids. Germline loops: CDR1 MNHEY, CDR2 SMNVEV (reference sequence). CDR3 protein: CASSLQGGSYEQYF. The CDR3 region has the DNA TGTGCCAGCAGTTTACAGGGAGGGTCCTACGAGCAGTACTTC.

The V gene is TRBV27, the J gene TRBJ1-6; TRBD1 might be the D (6 bases). The CDR3 runs to 15 residues. V lost 4 bases and J lost 12, with 19 bases in between. Germline V gene lookup returns CDR1 MNHEY and CDR2 SMNVEV (reference sequence). The CDR3 region has the DNA TGTGCCAGCAGTTCCACCAAATGGACAGTACAACCCCTCCACTTT. This sequence encodes CASSSTKWTVQPLHF.

The J gene is TRBJ1-2, the V gene TRBV5-1; 7 nucleotides align to TRBD1. The CDR3 is made up of 15 amino acids. V trimming: 3 bases; J trimming: 8 bases; junction bases outside the gene matches: 13. Germline values: CDR1 SGHRS, CDR2 YFSETQ. The DNA of the CDR3 is TGCGCCAGCAGCTCCTACAGGGGCCCCATGGGGGGCTACACCTTC. It encodes CASSSYRGPMGGYTF.

The chain is built from TRBV29-1 and TRBJ1-4, with TRBD1 as a possible D gene (5 bases). Trimming removed 3 bases at V and 5 bases at J, with 13 bases between. CDR3 length: 14 amino acids. Germline CDR1 SQVTM, CDR2 ANQGSEA. This CDR3 is CSVEVSAGNEKLFF. In nucleotides, the CDR3 is TGCAGCGTTGAGGTCTCGGCAGGGAATGAAAAACTGTTTTTT.

In DNA, the CDR3 is TGTGCCAGCAGCCGACGGACAGTAGAAGGGTCGGGTGAAAAACTGTTTTTT. It codes for CASSRRTVEGSGEKLFF. V usage is TRBV7-8 and J usage is TRBJ1-4; D possibly corresponds to TRBD1 (6 bases). This CDR3 is 17 amino acids long. Germline V CDR1 and CDR2: SGHVS, FQNEAQ. V was cut by 5 bases and J by 7 bases, with 23 bases left in between. The variable domain in full, completed from reference TRBV7-8 and TRBJ1-4, reads GAGVSQSPRYKVAKRGQDVALRCDPISGHVSLFWYQQALGQGPEFLTYFQNEAQLDKSGLPSDRFFAERPEGSVSTLKIQRTQQEDSAVYLCASSRRTVEGSGEKLFFGSGTQLSVL.

On this clone: Other nucleotide sequences in the sample specify the same CDR3. V and J are TRBV5-1 and TRBJ1-1; TRBD1 matches at 8 bases. The germline V gene encodes CDR1 SGHRS and CDR2 YFSETQ. V trimming: 4 bases; J trimming: 1 base; junction bases outside the gene matches: 6. This CDR3 is 15 amino acids long. This CDR3 is CASSGLTGGNTEAFF. The CDR3 DNA follows: TGCGCCAGCAGCGGTCTCACAGGGGGGAACACTGAAGCTTTCTTT.

This chain connects TRBV10-2 to TRBJ2-7, with 8 bases aligning to TRBD2. V was pared by 6 bases and J by 6 bases, with 10 bases of the junction left unmatched. The CDR3 loop spans 14 amino acids. In germline, CDR1 is WSHSY, CDR2 SAAADI. Here the CDR3 DNA reads TGCGCCAGCAGGGAGGAAGGGACTAGGGGCGAGCAGTACTTC. It is translated as CASREEGTRGEQYF.

In its sample, this clone was seen many times. The chain recombines TRBV4-3 with TRBJ2-2, with TRBD2 matching 10 bases. CDR3 size: 16 residues. Germline trimming cut 4 bases from V and 1 base from J; bases unmatched to any gene: 3. Germline CDR1 is LGHNA and CDR2 is YSLEER. The CDR3 DNA is TGCGCCAGCAGCCTCCGGACTAGCGGGAACACCGGGGAGCTGTTTTTT. Its protein product is CASSLRTSGNTGELFF.

V gene TRBV9 combines with J gene TRBJ2-1, with no clear D. The germline CDR1 and CDR2 sequences are SGDLS and YYNGEE. The CDR3 has 16 amino acids. The ends were cut back, 0 bases at V and 0 bases at J, with 10 bases in the middle. Written as DNA, the CDR3 is TGTGCCAGCAGCGTAGACAGTCAAACCTCCTACAATGAGCAGTTCTTC. It encodes CASSVDSQTSYNEQFF.

Ten or more counts support this clone. J is TRBJ1-2 and V is TRBV28; D is unresolved. Trimming removed 2 bases at V and 4 bases at J, with 11 bases between. CDR1 is MDHEN and CDR2 is SYDVKM in the germline V gene. The CDR3 spans 14 residues. The CDR3 DNA reads TGTGCCAGCAGTTTAGGTCCACTCGCCTATGGCTACACCTTC. Amino acid sequence: CASSLGPLAYGYTF.

This chain uses TRBV25-1 with TRBJ2-7; maybe TRBD2 (6 bases). The germline V and J ends were trimmed by 5 bases and 2 bases, with 13 bases remaining between them. The germline gives CDR1 MGHDK, CDR2 SYGVNS. The CDR3 totals 14 residues. CDR3 sequence: CASSRDSRAYEQYF. The CDR3, as DNA: TGTGCCAGCAGTCGGGACTCTAGGGCCTACGAGCAGTACTTC.

The rearrangement joins TRBV5-4 to TRBJ1-4; 10 positions agree with TRBD1. Per germline, CDR1 SGHNT and CDR2 YYREEE (reference sequence). The CDR3 is 15 residues long. The J segment lost 7 bases and the V segment lost 0 bases, leaving 3 bases of the junction unmatched. CDR3 residues: CASSLGGTGVEKLFF. The DNA for the CDR3 is TGTGCCAGCAGCTTGGGAGGGACAGGGGTTGAAAAACTGTTTTTT.

The V gene is TRBV29-1, the J gene TRBJ1-2, with 7 nucleotides matching TRBD1. Germline trimming cut 4 bases from V and 7 bases from J; bases unmatched to any gene: 12. The CDR3 is made up of 14 amino acids. Per the germline V gene, CDR1 is SQVTM and CDR2 is ANQGSEA. The chain's CDR3 is CSVGTYRGGFGYTF. The CDR3 bases are TGCAGCGTTGGGACATACAGGGGAGGTTTTGGCTACACCTTC.

This clone was recorded only once. The chain recombines TRBV3-1 (or the pseudogene TRBV3-2) with TRBJ1-6; tentative D call: TRBD1 (6 bases). The CDR3 is 15 residues long. Germline values: CDR1 LGHDT, CDR2 YNNKEL (reference sequence). V was shortened by 2 bases and J by 7 bases, with 12 bases between the two germline ends. The CDR3 is CASSQSRGGNSPLHF. The CDR3 DNA reads as TGTGCCAGCAGCCAATCCAGGGGAGGGAATTCACCCCTCCACTTT.

V is TRBV5-6 and J is TRBJ1-1, with D maybe TRBD1 (6 bases). The CDR3 totals 13 residues. The V end lost 0 bases, the J end lost 4 bases, and 7 bases lay between the germline ends. The germline V gene encodes CDR1 SGHDT and CDR2 YYEEEE. CDR3 in amino acids: CASSLGGGTEAFF. The CDR3 DNA reads as TGTGCCAGCAGCTTGGGAGGGGGCACTGAAGCTTTCTTT.

The chain carries TRBV20-1 and TRBJ2-3, with 9 bases matching TRBD1. V was pared by 6 bases and J by 14 bases, with 9 bases of the junction left unmatched. In germline, CDR1 is DFQATT, CDR2 SNEGSKA (reference sequence). The CDR3 extends over 11 amino acids. CDR3 sequence reads: CSAAKDRGRYF. Here the CDR3 DNA reads TGCAGTGCCGCAAAGGACAGGGGTCGGTATTTT.

The chain couples TRBV3-1 (or the pseudogene TRBV3-2) to TRBJ1-4; 9 nucleotides agree with TRBD1. V trimming: 4 bases; J trimming: 6 bases; junction bases outside the gene matches: 9. CDR1 LGHDT and CDR2 YNNKEL come from the germline V gene (reference sequence). CDR3 size: 16 residues. Here the CDR3 DNA reads TGTGCCAGCAGCCGGGGACAGGGCTCAACGGATGAAAAACTGTTTTTT. It translates to CASSRGQGSTDEKLFF.

The chain couples TRBV27 to TRBJ2-5; D is uncertain. V was shortened by 5 bases and J by 0 bases, with 7 bases between the two germline ends. In germline, CDR1 is MNHEY, CDR2 SMNVEV (reference sequence). CDR3 length: 13 amino acids. The CDR3 loop is CASSPPYQETQYF. As DNA, the CDR3 is TGTGCCAGCAGTCCTCCGTACCAAGAGACCCAGTACTTC.